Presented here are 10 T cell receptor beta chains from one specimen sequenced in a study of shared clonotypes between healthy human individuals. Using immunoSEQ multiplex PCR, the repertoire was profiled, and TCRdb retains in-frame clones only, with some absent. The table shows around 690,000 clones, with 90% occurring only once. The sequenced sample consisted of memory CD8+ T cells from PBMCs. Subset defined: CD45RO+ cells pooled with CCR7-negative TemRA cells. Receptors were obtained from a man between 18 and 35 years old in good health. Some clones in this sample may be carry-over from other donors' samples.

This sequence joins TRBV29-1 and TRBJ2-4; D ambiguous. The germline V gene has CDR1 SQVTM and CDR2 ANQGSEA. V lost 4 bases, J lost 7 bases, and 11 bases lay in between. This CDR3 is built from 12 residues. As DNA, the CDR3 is TGCAGCGTTGTGCGCCCCGCGAACATTCAGTACTTC. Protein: CSVVRPANIQYF.

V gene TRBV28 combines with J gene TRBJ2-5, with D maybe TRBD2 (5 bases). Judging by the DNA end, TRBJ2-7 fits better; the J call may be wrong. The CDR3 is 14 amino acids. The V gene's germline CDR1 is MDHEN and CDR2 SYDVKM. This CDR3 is CASSSGFGAYEQYF. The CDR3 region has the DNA TGTGCCAGCAGTTCGGGGTTCGGGGCCTACGAGCAGTACTTC.

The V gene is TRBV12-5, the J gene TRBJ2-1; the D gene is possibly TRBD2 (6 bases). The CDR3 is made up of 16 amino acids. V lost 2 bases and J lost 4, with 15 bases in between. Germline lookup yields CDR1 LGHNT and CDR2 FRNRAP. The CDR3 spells CASGLIRTKGYNEQFF. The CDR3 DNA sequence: TGTGCTAGTGGTTTGATAAGGACTAAGGGGTACAATGAGCAGTTCTTC.

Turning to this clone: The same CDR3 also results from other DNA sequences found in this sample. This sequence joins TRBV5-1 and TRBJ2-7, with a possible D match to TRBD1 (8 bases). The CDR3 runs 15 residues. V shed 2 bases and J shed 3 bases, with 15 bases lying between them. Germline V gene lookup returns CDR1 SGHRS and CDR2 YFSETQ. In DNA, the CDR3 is TGCGCCAGCAGCTTCTTCACAGGGGGGGTCTACGAGCAGTACTTC. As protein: CASSFFTGGVYEQYF.

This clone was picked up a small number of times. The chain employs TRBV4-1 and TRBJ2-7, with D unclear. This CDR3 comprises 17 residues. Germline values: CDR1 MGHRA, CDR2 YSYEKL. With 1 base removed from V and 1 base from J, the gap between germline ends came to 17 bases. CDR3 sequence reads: CASSQAFGVHLSYEQYF. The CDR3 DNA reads TGCGCCAGCAGCCAAGCCTTTGGGGTACATCTTTCCTACGAGCAGTACTTC.

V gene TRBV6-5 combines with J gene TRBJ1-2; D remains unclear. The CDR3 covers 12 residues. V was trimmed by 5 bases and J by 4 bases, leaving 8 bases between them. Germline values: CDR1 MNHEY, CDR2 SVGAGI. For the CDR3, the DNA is TGTGCCAGCAGTAACGGGGTCTATGGCTACACCTTC. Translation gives CASSNGVYGYTF.

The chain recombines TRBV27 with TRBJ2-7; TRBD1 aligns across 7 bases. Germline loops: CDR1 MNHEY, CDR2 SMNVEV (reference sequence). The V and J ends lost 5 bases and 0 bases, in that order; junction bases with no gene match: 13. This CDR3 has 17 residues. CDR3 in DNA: TGTGCCAGCAGTCCCCCCCCTACAGGGGTTACCTCCTACGAGCAGTACTTC. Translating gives CASSPPPTGVTSYEQYF.

CDR3 coding DNA: TGTGCCAGCAGCCGGGACAGACGGGCGCATAATGAAAAACTGTTTTTT. Translation: CASSRDRRAHNEKLFF. The V gene is TRBV28, the J gene TRBJ1-4; 7 bases are shared with TRBD1. CDR3 length: 16 amino acids. CDR1 is MDHEN and CDR2 is SYDVKM in the germline V gene. The junction had 11 bases not matched to a gene; V was cut back by 6 bases and J by 4 bases.

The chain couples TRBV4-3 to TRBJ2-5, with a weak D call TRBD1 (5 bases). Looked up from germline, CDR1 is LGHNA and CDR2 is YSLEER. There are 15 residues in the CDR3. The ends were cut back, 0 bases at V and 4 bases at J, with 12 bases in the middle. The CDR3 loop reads CASSQDQGLGETQYF. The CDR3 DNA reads TGCGCCAGCAGCCAAGATCAGGGCTTGGGAGAGACCCAGTACTTC.

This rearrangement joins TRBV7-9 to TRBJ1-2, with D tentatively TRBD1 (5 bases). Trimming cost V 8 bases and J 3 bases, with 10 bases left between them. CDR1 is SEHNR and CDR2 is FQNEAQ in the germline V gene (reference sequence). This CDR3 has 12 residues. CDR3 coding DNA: TGTGCCAGCGTCGACAGTTACTATGGCTACACCTTC. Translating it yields CASVDSYYGYTF.